This T cell receptor (beta chain) was found in a study of T-cell reconstitution after alpha-beta-depleted transplantation in children. Study-wide results and caveats: Elevated TCRbeta diversity at day 60 was traced, in some patients, to surviving recipient T cells and thymic progenitors. T-cell counts and diversity were attributed mostly to newly produced T cells one year after transplant. At around two months after transplant, the alpha-beta T cells were reportedly derived from several hundred expanded clones that came from non-depleted graft cells.

Unique molecular identifiers tagged the TCRbeta library. TCRdb used MiXCR to reprocess the PCR reads, holding one entry per CDR3 protein. The sample records almost 600,000 distinct CDR3 sequences, approximately 30% being singletons. This clonotype was recorded at least ten times. No antigen is known for it. The CDR3 has 13 residues. With 0 bases clipped from V and 4 bases from J, the junction kept 1 base outside the gene matches. The germline V gene encodes CDR1 SGHDT and CDR2 YYEEEE. The sequence derives from a boy under two years old with Wiskott-Aldrich syndrome, due to receive a stem cell transplant. Source: PBMCs, taken before TCRalphabeta/CD19-depleted stem cell transplant. The chain carries TRBV5-6 and TRBJ2-7, with 7 bases lining up with TRBD1. CDR3 loop: CASSLGDRYEQYF. CDR3 DNA sequence: TGTGCCAGCAGCTTGGGGGACAGATACGAGCAGTACTTC. The whole variable domain, remainder taken from reference TRBV5-6 and TRBJ2-7, is DAGVTQSPTHLIKTRGQQVTLRCSPKSGHDTVSWYQQALGQGPQFIFQYYEEEERQRGNFPDRFSGHQFPNYSSELNVNALLLGDSALYLCASSLGDRYEQYFGPGTRLTVT.